A selection of T cell receptor beta chains follows, all from one sample in a study of T cells in Graves' hyperthyroidism and ophthalmopathy. In TCRdb, the multiplex PCR reads were re-called with MiXCR into one record per CDR3 protein. The sample shows approximately 520,000 distinct CDR3 sequences, around 20% of them seen only once. Sequenced input: blood. The receptors here all came from a man aged 18 to 35 with Graves' hyperthyroidism. CDR3s include the opening cysteine and the closing phenylalanine or tryptophan. The order of the fields is V gene, J gene, D gene, clone size, CDR3 DNA, CDR3 protein. The D gene is left open where the match is weak. A clone size is listed for some rows: how often the clone was seen (once, few, many), or a class if it is expanded.

TRBV12-3/TRBV12-4	TRBJ1-2	NA	many	TGTGCCAGCAGTTTGGGGGGGCTTATGTATGGCTACACCTTC	CASSLGGLMYGYTF
TRBV20-1	TRBJ2-5	NA	NA	TGCAGTGCCAGGGAGGTGGGAGAGACCCAGTACTTC	CSAREVGETQYF
TRBV20-1	TRBJ2-7	TRBD2	few	TGCAGTGCTACCAGACTAGCGGGGGCCCAGGATGAGCAGTACTTC	CSATRLAGAQDEQYF
TRBV15	TRBJ2-5	NA	many	TGTGCCACCAGCAGAGATCTTAGGGCCGACCAAGAGACCCAGTACTTC	CATSRDLRADQETQYF
TRBV7-9	TRBJ1-5	NA	many	TGTGCCAGCAGCCCCGAGGGTTTACTTCAGCCCCAGCATTTT	CASSPEGLLQPQHF
TRBV6-5	TRBJ1-1	NA	many	TGTGCCAGCAGTTACTCCGTCGAAATGAACACTGAAGCTTTCTTT	CASSYSVEMNTEAFF
TRBV19	TRBJ1-1	NA	few	TGTGCCAGTAGTATTAATCGGCTCGGGAGCAACACTGAAGCTTGCTTT	CASSINRLGSNTEACF
TRBV7-8	TRBJ1-1	NA	many	TGTGCCAGCGCACAGGGAGTCTCTGAAGCTTTCTTT	CASAQGVSEAFF
TRBV7-9	TRBJ2-5	NA	few	TGTGCCAGCAGCCCCCCGGGGGACCCCAGGGCCCAGTACTTC	CASSPPGDPRAQYF
TRBV12-5	TRBJ1-1	TRBD1	many	TGTGCTAGTGGTTTGATAACCGGGACAGAAAGGGGATACACTGAAGCTTTCTTT	CASGLITGTERGYTEAFF
TRBV18	TRBJ1-2	NA	few	TGTGCCAGCTCACGTCGCAGGGACGATGGCTACACCTTC	CASSRRRDDGYTF
TRBV20-1	TRBJ2-7	TRBD2	few	TGCAGTGCTAGATGGACTAGCGACCACGAGCAGTACTTC	CSARWTSDHEQYF
TRBV7-2	TRBJ1-2	NA	NA	TGTGCCAGCACCCGGCCCCCGGACAGAGCCTATGGCTACACCTTC	CASTRPPDRAYGYTF
TRBV20-1	TRBJ2-7	TRBD1	many	TGCAGTGCTAAAGGGACAGGGGGTTATTCCTACGAGCAGTACTTC	CSAKGTGGYSYEQYF
TRBV28	TRBJ1-5	NA	many	TGTGCCAGCAGCTTCATAGTCCGACCCAATCAGCCCCAGCATTTT	CASSFIVRPNQPQHF
TRBV15	TRBJ2-5	TRBD2	NA	TGTGCCACCAGCAGAGGAGCTAGCGGGGGACAGACCCAGTACTTC	CATSRGASGGQTQYF
TRBV12-3/TRBV12-4	TRBJ2-5	NA	many	TGTGCCAGCAGTTTAATTCCTGAGACCCAGTACTTC	CASSLIPETQYF
TRBV20-1	TRBJ2-7	TRBD1	many	TGCAGTGCTCCCGGGACAGGGTACCACGAGCAGTACTTC	CSAPGTGYHEQYF
TRBV7-2	TRBJ1-2	NA	many	TGTGCCAGCAGCCCCGGGCCCTACTATGGCTACACCTTC	CASSPGPYYGYTF
TRBV6-5	TRBJ2-2	TRBD2	few	TGTGCCAGCAGTTTACTAGCGGATAACACCGGGGAGCTGTTTTTT	CASSLLADNTGELFF
TRBV16	TRBJ2-2	NA	few	TGTGCCAGCAGCCAATCTAAGAACACCGGGGAGCTGTTTTTT	CASSQSKNTGELFF
TRBV20-1	TRBJ1-5	TRBD1	NA	TGCAGTGCTAGAGATCAATACAGGGGGGTCGGCAATCAGCCCCAGCATTTT	CSARDQYRGVGNQPQHF
TRBV24-1	TRBJ1-2	NA	NA	TGTGCCACCAGTGACGGGACTCCGCCTAGTTACACCTTC	CATSDGTPPSYTF
TRBV28	TRBJ1-5	NA	NA	TGTGCCAGCAGTTTGGTGAGCCATAGCAATCAGCCCCAGCATTTT	CASSLVSHSNQPQHF
TRBV20-1	TRBJ2-7	NA	NA	TGCAGTGCCGATCGGGCGCGGATTCCCTACGAGCAGTACTTC	CSADRARIPYEQYF